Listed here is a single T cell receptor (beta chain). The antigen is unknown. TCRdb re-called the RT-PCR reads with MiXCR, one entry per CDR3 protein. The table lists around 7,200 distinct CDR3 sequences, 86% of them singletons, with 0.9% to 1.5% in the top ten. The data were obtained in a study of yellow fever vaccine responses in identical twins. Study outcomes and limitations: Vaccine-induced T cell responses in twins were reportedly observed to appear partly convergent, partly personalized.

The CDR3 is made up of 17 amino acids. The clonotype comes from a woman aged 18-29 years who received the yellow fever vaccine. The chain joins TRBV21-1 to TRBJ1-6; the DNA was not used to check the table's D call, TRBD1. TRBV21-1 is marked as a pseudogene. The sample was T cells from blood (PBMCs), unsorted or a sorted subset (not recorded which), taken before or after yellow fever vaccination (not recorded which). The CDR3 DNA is TGTGCCAGCAGCAAGTCCGGGACGGGCTCCTTCAATTCACCCCTCCACTTT. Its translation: CASSKSGTGSFNSPLHF.